One sample yielded the 25 T cell receptor beta chains listed below, sequenced in a study of blood T cell repertoires in COVID-19 (dated by TCRdb to the early 2020s). The library was built by means of the immunoSEQ multiplex PCR assay. Sourced from immuneACCESS, this table was stored by TCRdb with only in-frame sequences that have V and J called. A share of the clones is absent; for the studies checked, an unresolved V gene accounts for under half, and the remainder has no known explanation. The sample contains some 15,000 clones, 90% of them found a single time. More than 8% of the sample goes to the ten largest clones. The sample consisted of peripheral blood. The receptors were gathered from a human donor in a cohort sampled during active COVID-19.

This sequence joins TRBV27 and TRBJ2-1, with 7 nucleotides matching TRBD2. Germline CDR1 reads MNHEY; CDR2 reads SMNVEV (reference sequence). Trimming took 3 bases from V and 10 from J; bases not matched to a gene: 15. The CDR3 runs to 16 residues. The CDR3 nucleotides read TGTGCCAGCAGTTTCTCAGCTAGCGGATCTCGCTGGGAGCAGTTCTTC. This gives the protein CASSFSASGSRWEQFF.

V and J are TRBV19 and TRBJ1-2; 8 bases align to TRBD1. Germline CDR1 LNHDA, CDR2 SQIVND (reference sequence). There are 14 residues in the CDR3. Unmatched junction bases numbered 7, after V lost 5 bases and J lost 5 bases. CDR3 sequence: CASSLTGASYGYTF. The CDR3 coding sequence is TGTGCCAGTAGTCTGACAGGGGCCTCGTATGGCTACACCTTC.

The chain links TRBV5-4 to TRBJ1-1; D call uncertain. Trimming left V 0 bases short and J 1 base short, with 7 bases between. The CDR3 runs to 14 residues. The germline V gene encodes CDR1 SGHNT and CDR2 YYREEE (reference sequence). CDR3 nucleotide sequence: TGTGCCAGCAGCTTGGAAGGCGGGAACACTGAAGCTTTCTTT. Translating gives CASSLEGGNTEAFF.

The chain couples TRBV28 to TRBJ1-2; D gene ambiguous. The CDR3 sequence is 14 residues long. Trimming left V 5 bases short and J 1 base short, with 11 bases between. Germline V CDR1 and CDR2: MDHEN, SYDVKM. The DNA of the CDR3 is TGTGCCAGCAGTGCAACCGGGGTTAACTATGGCTACACCTTC. This translates into CASSATGVNYGYTF.

This rearrangement joins TRBV7-2 to TRBJ2-1, with D uncertain. Trimming left V 3 bases short and J 0 bases short, with 9 bases between. CDR1 and CDR2 (germline): SGHTA, FQGNSA. CDR3 size: 15 residues. The CDR3: CASSFQVSSYNEQFF. The CDR3 coding sequence is TGTGCCAGCAGCTTCCAGGTGAGCTCCTACAATGAGCAGTTCTTC.

The chain is built from TRBV24-1 and TRBJ2-5; D may be TRBD2 (5 bases). The CDR3 totals 15 residues. Looked up from germline, CDR1 is KGHDR and CDR2 is SFDVKD. V lost 4 bases, J lost 5 bases, and 16 bases lay in between. CDR3 nucleotide sequence: TGTGCCACCAGTGACGGAGGTGTTAGTGGGGAGACCCAGTACTTC. Residues: CATSDGGVSGETQYF.

The chain links TRBV9 to TRBJ1-6; 9 positions agree with TRBD1. CDR3 length equals 14 residues. Looked up from germline, CDR1 is SGDLS and CDR2 is YYNGEE. With V trimmed by 7 bases and J by 7 bases, 6 bases remained unmatched. CDR3: CASGVGTGNSPLHF. DNA for the CDR3: TGTGCCAGCGGGGTCGGGACAGGGAATTCACCCCTCCACTTT.

The chain couples TRBV3-1 (or the pseudogene TRBV3-2) to TRBJ1-1; D is possibly TRBD1 (6 bases). The CDR3 has 13 amino acids. V was clipped by 1 base and J by 4 bases, with 7 bases between them. Germline V gene sequence: CDR1 LGHDT, CDR2 YNNKEL (reference sequence). The CDR3 region has the DNA TGTGCCAGCAGCCAAGGGACAGCCACTGAAGCTTTCTTT. Amino acids: CASSQGTATEAFF.

V and J are TRBV5-1 and TRBJ1-4; weak D call: TRBD1 (6 bases). Trimming stripped 0 bases from V and 5 bases from J, with 8 bases between. There are 14 residues in the CDR3. CDR1 is SGHRS, CDR2 YFSETQ, per germline. The DNA for the CDR3 is TGCGCCAGCAGCTTGGGACAGGCCAATGAAAAACTGTTTTTT. Translation: CASSLGQANEKLFF.

CDR3 in DNA: TGTGCCAGCAGCTTAAGGGCTTGGCTAGCCAATAACAATGAGCAGTTCTTC. Its protein product is CASSLRAWLANNNEQFF. J is TRBJ2-1 and V is TRBV7-2; perhaps TRBD2 as D (5 bases). V was cut by 2 bases and J by 5 bases, with 19 bases left in between. The CDR3 sequence is 17 residues long. CDR1 SGHTA and CDR2 FQGNSA come from the germline V gene.

The chain joins TRBV24-1 to TRBJ2-4; TRBD1 aligns across 12 bases. Germline CDR1 and CDR2: KGHDR and SFDVKD. This CDR3 spans 20 amino acids. Losses at the gene ends were 5 bases for V and 0 bases for J; bases not matched to a gene: 13. DNA of the CDR3: TGTGCCACCAGTGGACTCTTCCGGGACAGGGGGCGGTTAGCCAAAAACATTCAGTACTTC. Its translation: CATSGLFRDRGRLAKNIQYF.

V and J are TRBV19 and TRBJ2-7, with D possibly TRBD1 on 5 matching bases. Germline V lookup: CDR1 LNHDA, CDR2 SQIVND (reference sequence). V gave up 9 bases and J gave up 5 bases, with 17 bases separating them. CDR3 length: 13 amino acids. CDR3 amino acids: CASTTALGHEQYF. The CDR3 DNA reads as TGTGCCAGCACGACGGCGTTGGGGCACGAGCAGTACTTC.

V is TRBV15 and J is TRBJ2-5; the match to TRBD1 covers 9 bases. Germline V lookup: CDR1 LNHNV, CDR2 YYDKDF (reference sequence). After removal of 0 bases from V and 5 bases from J, the junction contained 10 bases not matched to a gene. The length of the CDR3 is 17 residues. CDR3 sequence: CATSREPQGAQGETQYF. The CDR3 DNA sequence: TGTGCCACCAGCAGAGAGCCACAGGGGGCGCAAGGGGAGACCCAGTACTTC. The variable domain in full, completed from reference TRBV15 and TRBJ2-5, reads DAMVIQNPRYQVTQFGKPVTLSCSQTLNHNVMYWYQQKSSQAPKLLFHYYDKDFNNEADTPDNFQSRRPNTSFCFLDIRSPGLGDTAMYLCATSREPQGAQGETQYFGPGTRLLVL.

Concerning this clone itself: The junction differs from germline at one of its ends, possibly a read error. The chain couples TRBV2 to TRBJ2-7, with 9 bases identical to TRBD1. CDR3 size: 15 residues. Per germline, CDR1 SNHLY and CDR2 FYNNEI. The CDR3, as DNA: TGTGCCAACAGTGAAAGGGGGACAGGGCTCTACGAGCAGTACTTC. Its translation is CANSERGTGLYEQYF. The full variable domain, with the rest looked up from reference TRBV2 and TRBJ2-7, is EPEVTQTPSHQVTQMGQEVILRCVPISNHLYFYWYRQILGQKVEFLVSFYNNEISEKSEIFDDQFSVERPDGSNFTLKIRSTKLEDSAMYFCANSERGTGLYEQYFGPGTRLTVT.

J is TRBJ2-7 and V is TRBV4-1; 9 bases are a match to TRBD2. Trimming removed 3 bases from V and 0 bases from J; junction bases left unmatched: 12. Germline values: CDR1 MGHRA, CDR2 YSYEKL. This CDR3 contains 18 residues. CDR3 amino acids: CASSQLLSVAGVSYEQYF. Written as DNA, the CDR3 is TGCGCCAGCAGCCAGCTCCTCTCCGTAGCGGGGGTCTCCTACGAGCAGTACTTC.

V usage is TRBV28 and J usage is TRBJ1-5, with D unclear. CDR1 and CDR2 from the germline V gene are MDHEN and SYDVKM. CDR3 length equals 13 residues. V lost 1 base and J lost 7, with 8 bases in between. The CDR3 region has the DNA TGTGCCAGCAGTTTATCGGGAGGCCAGCCCCAGCATTTT. Its translation is CASSLSGGQPQHF.

This clone has just one count. The DNA of the CDR3 is TGCGCCAGCAGAAAGACAGGGGACGAGCAGTACTTC. This gives the protein CASRKTGDEQYF. The chain combines TRBV5-1 with TRBJ2-7; 8 bases match TRBD1. The CDR3 is 12 amino acids. Germline V gene data show CDR1 as SGHRS and CDR2 as YFSETQ. J was trimmed by 5 bases and V by 5 bases; bases with no gene match: 3.

Only one count was recorded for this clone. The J gene is TRBJ2-3, the V gene TRBV7-2; 10 bases map to TRBD2. Germline CDR1 reads SGHTA; CDR2 reads FQGNSA. V was pared by 1 base and J by 8 bases, with 15 bases of the junction left unmatched. The CDR3 runs to 18 residues. CDR3 nucleotides: TGTGCCAGCAGCTTAGGGGGTATTGGGGGACTAGCGTATGGTACGCAGTATTTT. Amino acids: CASSLGGIGGLAYGTQYF.

V and J are TRBV6-5 and TRBJ2-3; D may be TRBD2 (6 bases). CDR3 length: 15 amino acids. Trimming stripped 0 bases from V and 5 bases from J, with 12 bases between. The V gene's germline CDR1 is MNHEY and CDR2 SVGAGI. Here the CDR3 DNA reads TGTGCCAGCAGTTACTCTCGCGGGGCCCTAGATACGCAGTATTTT. Translated, it gives CASSYSRGALDTQYF.

The V call is TRBV6-5, the J call TRBJ1-5; 8 bases map to TRBD1. This CDR3 comprises 16 residues. Trimming cost V 1 base and J 4 bases; bases outside gene matches: 6. CDR1 and CDR2 from the germline V gene are MNHEY and SVGAGI. CDR3 nucleotide sequence: TGTGCCAGCAGTTACTACCCCGGGACAGGTAATCAGCCCCAGCATTTT. It codes for CASSYYPGTGNQPQHF.

V is TRBV11-3 and J is TRBJ2-3, with 9 bases identical to TRBD2. The germline CDR1 and CDR2 sequences are SGHNT and YENEEA. The CDR3 length is 16 residues. After removal of 5 bases from V and 2 bases from J, the junction contained 8 bases not matched to a gene. The CDR3: CASSTRGGEITDTQYF. CDR3 DNA: TGTGCCAGCAGCACCCGCGGGGGGGAGATCACAGATACGCAGTATTTT.

The chain combines TRBV7-3 with TRBJ2-6; 9 bases align to TRBD1. From germline, CDR1 is SGHTA and CDR2 FQGTGA. CDR3 length equals 18 residues. The ends lost 5 bases at V and 2 bases at J; junction bases unmatched: 10. The DNA of the CDR3 is TGTGCCAGCAGCGCCAATGTACAGGGGGCGACTGGGGCCAACGTCCTGACTTTC. Protein product: CASSANVQGATGANVLTF.

J is TRBJ1-4 and V is TRBV19, with TRBD1 as a possible D gene (5 bases). Trimming stripped 3 bases from V and 13 bases from J, with 12 bases between. The V gene's germline CDR1 is LNHDA and CDR2 SQIVND (reference sequence). This CDR3 comprises 12 residues. The CDR3 coding sequence is TGTGCCAGTAGTATGCAAGGGACTCGACTGTTTTTT. Protein product: CASSMQGTRLFF.

This chain uses TRBV27 with TRBJ1-2, with D possibly matching TRBD1 (6 bases). Per germline, CDR1 MNHEY and CDR2 SMNVEV (reference sequence). Trimming cost V 5 bases and J 5 bases, with 21 bases left between them. There are 16 residues in the CDR3. The CDR3 region is CASSPAGGRAPYGYTF. The CDR3 DNA is TGTGCCAGCAGTCCCGCGGGGGGGCGAGCTCCTTATGGCTACACCTTC.

The chain joins TRBV6-6 to TRBJ1-5; possibly TRBD1 for D (6 bases). Trimming removed 2 bases at V and 11 bases at J, with 10 bases between. Germline CDR1 reads MNHNY; CDR2 reads SVGAGI (reference sequence). The CDR3 totals 12 residues. The CDR3 loop is CASSYGGAAQHF. The CDR3 DNA is TGTGCCAGCAGTTACGGGGGGGCGGCCCAGCATTTT.